These T cell receptor beta chains were read from a single sample in a study of T cells in Graves' hyperthyroidism and ophthalmopathy. From the multiplex PCR reads, TCRdb called clonotypes with MiXCR, one entry per CDR3 protein. The sample comprises 200,000 to 250,000 distinct CDR3 sequences, about a sixth of which are singletons, and 28% rests with the top ten. Sequenced input: blood. All receptors derive from a woman in her late teens or twenties with Graves' ophthalmopathy. Each CDR3 is given with its conserved first and last residue. The D gene is left open where the match is weak. Size is omitted from some rows. Given values are once, few, many or a class for expanded clones.

v_gene	d_gene	abundance	j_gene	CDR3aa	CDR3nt
TRBV19	NA	NA	TRBJ2-7	CASSGNVGYEQYF	TGTGCCAGTAGTGGGAACGTGGGATACGAGCAGTACTTC
TRBV28	NA	many	TRBJ1-1	CASSFGELNTEAFF	TGTGCCAGCAGTTTTGGAGAGTTGAACACTGAAGCTTTCTTT
TRBV12-3/TRBV12-4	NA	many	TRBJ1-6	CASSSGGPLHF	TGTGCCAGCAGTTCTGGGGGACCCCTCCACTTT
TRBV24-1	TRBD2	many	TRBJ2-5	CATSGTSGRLEETQYF	TGTGCCACCAGTGGGACTAGCGGGAGATTGGAAGAGACCCAGTACTTC
TRBV29-1	TRBD1	many	TRBJ1-1	CSALQGSGNEAFF	TGCAGCGCTCTACAGGGGTCGGGGAATGAAGCTTTCTTT
TRBV30	TRBD2	NA	TRBJ2-7	CAWRLAGGQYEQYF	TGTGCCTGGCGACTAGCGGGAGGGCAGTACGAGCAGTACTTC
TRBV28	NA	many	TRBJ1-3	CASLDGQLSSGNTIYF	TGTGCCAGCCTTGATGGACAGCTAAGCTCTGGAAACACCATATATTTT
TRBV11-3	TRBD2	many	TRBJ2-1	CASSSRKAGTSGPPLYNEQFF	TGTGCCAGCAGCTCCCGAAAAGCCGGGACTAGCGGTCCCCCCCTTTACAATGAGCAGTTCTTC
TRBV30	TRBD1	many	TRBJ2-3	CAWSVRVIGTGASTDTQYF	TGTGCCTGGAGTGTACGAGTAATTGGGACAGGGGCTAGCACAGATACGCAGTATTTT
TRBV16	NA	few	TRBJ2-1	CASSQLAAGGDEQFF	TGTGCCAGCAGCCAGCTAGCGGCCGGGGGCGATGAGCAGTTCTTC
TRBV20-1	NA	many	TRBJ1-2	CSARIDRINYGYTF	TGCAGTGCTAGGATTGACAGGATCAACTATGGCTACACCTTC
TRBV28	NA	many	TRBJ2-4	CASSLSGQKNIQYF	TGTGCCAGCAGTTTATCGGGGCAGAAAAACATTCAGTACTTC
TRBV12-3/TRBV12-4	NA	many	TRBJ1-2	CASSLGPGGAEGYTF	TGTGCCAGCAGTTTGGGCCCCGGGGGGGCGGAGGGCTACACCTTC
TRBV29-1	TRBD2	few	TRBJ2-7	CSVGLAGPYEQYF	TGCAGCGTTGGGCTAGCGGGGCCCTACGAGCAGTACTTC
TRBV20-1	NA	many	TRBJ1-5	CSVTGTYNQPQHF	TGCAGTGTTACCGGGACGTACAATCAGCCCCAGCATTTT
TRBV30	TRBD2	NA	TRBJ2-7	CAWSVRTSGGDEQYF	TGTGCCTGGAGTGTAAGGACTAGCGGGGGGGACGAGCAGTACTTC
TRBV6-1	TRBD1	many	TRBJ1-5	CASRVRGRSQPQHF	TGTGCCAGCAGAGTCAGGGGGCGAAGTCAGCCCCAGCATTTT
TRBV15	NA	many	TRBJ1-1	CATSRGSSTEAFF	TGTGCCACCAGCAGAGGGTCGAGCACTGAAGCTTTCTTT
TRBV28	TRBD1	hyperexpanded	TRBJ1-5	CASSSLGTGGSRQPQHF	TGTGCCAGCAGTTCTCTCGGGACAGGGGGAAGTCGGCAGCCCCAGCATTTT
TRBV19	TRBD1	NA	TRBJ2-7	CASSIGPPGTGGFEQYF	TGTGCCAGTAGTATAGGCCCCCCCGGGACAGGGGGGTTCGAGCAGTACTTC
TRBV5-5	NA	many	TRBJ2-3	CASSFAGAPADTQYF	TGTGCCAGCAGCTTTGCGGGGGCCCCGGCAGATACGCAGTATTTT
TRBV7-2	NA	many	TRBJ1-2	CASSLGGTYNYGYTF	TGTGCCAGCAGCTTAGGAGGCACCTACAACTATGGCTACACCTTC
TRBV9	NA	many	TRBJ2-2	CASSVIPGELFF	TGTGCCAGCAGCGTTATTCCCGGGGAGCTGTTTTTT